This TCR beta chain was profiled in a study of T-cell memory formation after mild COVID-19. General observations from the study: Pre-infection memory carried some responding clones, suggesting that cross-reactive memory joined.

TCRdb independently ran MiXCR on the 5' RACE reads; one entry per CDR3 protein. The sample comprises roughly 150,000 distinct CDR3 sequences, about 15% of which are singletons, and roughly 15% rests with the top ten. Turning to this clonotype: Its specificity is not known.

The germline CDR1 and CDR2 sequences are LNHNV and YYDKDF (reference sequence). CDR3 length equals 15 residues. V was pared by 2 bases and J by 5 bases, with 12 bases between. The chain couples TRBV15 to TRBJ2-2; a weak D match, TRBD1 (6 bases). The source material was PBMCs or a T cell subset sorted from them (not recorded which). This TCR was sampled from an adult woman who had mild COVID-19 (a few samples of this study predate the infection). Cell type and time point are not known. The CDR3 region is CATSRLTTGTGELFF. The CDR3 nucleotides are TGTGCCACCAGCAGACTAACTACAGGGACCGGGGAGCTGTTTTTT.